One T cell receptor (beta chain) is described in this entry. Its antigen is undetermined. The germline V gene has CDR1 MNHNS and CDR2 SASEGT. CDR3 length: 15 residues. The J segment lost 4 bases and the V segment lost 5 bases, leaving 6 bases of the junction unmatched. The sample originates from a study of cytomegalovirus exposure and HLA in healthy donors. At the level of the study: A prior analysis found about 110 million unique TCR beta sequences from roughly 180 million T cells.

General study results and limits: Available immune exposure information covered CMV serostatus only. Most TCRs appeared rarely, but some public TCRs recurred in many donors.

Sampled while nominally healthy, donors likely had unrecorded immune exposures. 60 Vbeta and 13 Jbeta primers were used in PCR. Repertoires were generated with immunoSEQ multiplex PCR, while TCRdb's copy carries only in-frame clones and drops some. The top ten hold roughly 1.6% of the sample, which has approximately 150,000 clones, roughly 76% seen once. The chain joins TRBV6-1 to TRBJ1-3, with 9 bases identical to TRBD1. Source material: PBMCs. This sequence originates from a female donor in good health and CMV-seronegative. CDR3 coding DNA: TGTGCCAGCAGTTTACAGGGGGCCGCGGGAAACACCATATATTTT. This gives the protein CASSLQGAAGNTIYF.